The 22 T cell receptor beta chains below come from one sample, sequenced in a study of T cells in Graves' hyperthyroidism and ophthalmopathy (dated by TCRdb to about 2019). Library construction relied on multiplex PCR. TCRdb names Illumina HiSeq 2000 as the instrument used. The TCR beta CDR3 regions were amplified from RNA transcripts. The first round of RT-PCR for the TCR CDR3 was performed with the HTBI primer set and the Qiagen OneStep RT-PCR kit. TCRdb reprocessing: public reads trimmed at Q25 with fastp, clones called with MiXCR, in-frame beta chains kept. Each record represents a unique CDR3 protein, reported with the most common genes and DNA among its rows. Counted in this sample were about 710,000 distinct CDR3 sequences; 16% of them appeared once. The top ten hold around 8% of the sample. The sequenced sample consisted of blood. These receptors all stem from a man between 18 and 35 years old with Graves' hyperthyroidism.

This clonotype was counted at least ten times. This sequence joins TRBV9 and TRBJ1-1, with TRBD1 as a possible D gene (5 bases). The CDR3 has 14 amino acids. The germline V gene encodes CDR1 SGDLS and CDR2 YYNGEE. V gave up 0 bases and J gave up 1 base, with 7 bases separating them. The CDR3 sequence is CASSVAGGNTEAFF. In DNA, the CDR3 is TGTGCCAGCAGCGTAGCGGGGGGGAACACTGAAGCTTTCTTT.

The sample holds many counts of this clonotype. The chain combines TRBV29-1 with TRBJ1-1; a possible D gene is TRBD1 (6 bases). The CDR3 spans 13 residues. The V gene's germline CDR1 is SQVTM and CDR2 ANQGSEA. V lost 2 bases and J 0 bases, leaving 7 bases between the germline ends. Here the CDR3 reads CSVETGMNTEAFF. The CDR3 DNA follows: TGCAGCGTTGAAACAGGGATGAACACTGAAGCTTTCTTT.

The chain joins TRBV28 to TRBJ1-5; 10 bases fit TRBD1. Germline V gene data show CDR1 as MDHEN and CDR2 as SYDVKM. V lost 7 bases and J lost 6; bases outside the gene matches: 6. The CDR3 runs 14 residues. The CDR3 DNA is TGTGCCAGCATCCGAGACAGGGGGCTTCAGCCCCAGCATTTT. Translating it yields CASIRDRGLQPQHF.

The chain couples TRBV4-1 to TRBJ1-1; TRBD1 is a possible D gene (5 bases). This CDR3 has 18 amino acids. V gave up 0 bases and J gave up 0 bases, with 17 bases separating them. Germline V gene lookup returns CDR1 MGHRA and CDR2 YSYEKL. The CDR3 coding sequence is TGCGCCAGCAGCCAAGATCGAGGGGCCCCTGGTCTGAACACTGAAGCTTTCTTT. It encodes CASSQDRGAPGLNTEAFF.

The chain combines TRBV2 with TRBJ2-2; no definite D call. The germline V and J ends were trimmed by 4 bases and 1 base, with 16 bases remaining between them. The CDR3 length is 17 residues. Germline CDR1 and CDR2: SNHLY and FYNNEI. The CDR3 is CASSGLRARRNTGELFF. CDR3 sequence (DNA): TGTGCCAGCAGTGGGCTTAGGGCCCGGAGGAACACCGGGGAGCTGTTTTTT.

V gene TRBV19 combines with J gene TRBJ1-1, with D hard to call. CDR1 and CDR2 (germline): LNHDA, SQIVND (reference sequence). The CDR3 loop spans 16 amino acids. Trimming left V 3 bases short and J 5 bases short, with 19 bases between. The chain's CDR3 is CASSIDSRQDGTEAFF. The CDR3 DNA sequence: TGTGCCAGTAGTATCGATTCTCGGCAGGACGGTACTGAAGCTTTCTTT.

This clonotype was picked up one time. The chain links TRBV6-1 to TRBJ1-5; D is unresolved. Trimming removed 2 bases at V and 4 bases at J, with 15 bases between. This CDR3 is built from 16 residues. CDR1 and CDR2 (germline): MNHNS, SASEGT. The CDR3 sequence is CASSEHRRLVNQPQHF. CDR3 nucleotide sequence: TGTGCCAGCAGTGAACATCGCCGTTTGGTGAATCAGCCCCAGCATTTT.

This clonotype was observed many times. The chain has TRBV3-1 and TRBJ2-3; 12 bases fit TRBD2. Germline values: CDR1 LGHDT, CDR2 YNNKEL (reference sequence). There are 16 residues in the CDR3. Germline trimming cut 1 base from V and 6 bases from J; bases unmatched to any gene: 5. The CDR3 DNA reads as TGTGCCAGCAGCCAAGTGAGGACTAGCGGGACGGATACGCAGTATTTT. Translation: CASSQVRTSGTDTQYF.

V and J are TRBV6-5 and TRBJ1-5; D remains ambiguous. Germline loops: CDR1 MNHEY, CDR2 SVGAGI. This CDR3 has 14 residues. V dropped 0 bases and J dropped 3 bases, with 6 bases sitting between them. The CDR3 loop reads CASSYSPTNQPQHF. The CDR3 region has the DNA TGTGCCAGCAGTTACTCACCTACCAATCAGCCCCAGCATTTT.

The sample holds a few counts of this clonotype. The chain uses TRBV28 and TRBJ2-1, with 7 bases matching TRBD2. There are 13 residues in the CDR3. CDR1 and CDR2 from the germline V gene are MDHEN and SYDVKM. Trimming removed 8 bases from V and 7 bases from J; junction bases left unmatched: 8. The CDR3 loop reads CASHLTSVNEQFF. CDR3 DNA: TGTGCCAGCCATCTCACTAGCGTTAATGAGCAGTTCTTC.

Details on this clonotype: This may be a read error: a much more frequent sequence differs by one nucleotide. The V call is TRBV13, the J call TRBJ2-2, with D uncertain. This CDR3 is built from 15 residues. Germline CDR1 and CDR2: PRHDT and FYEKMQ (reference sequence). The CDR3 DNA sequence: TGTGCCAGCAGCTTGTACACCCCGAGAACCGTGGAGCTGTTTTTT. This translates into CASSLYTPRTVELFF.

The chain has TRBV7-3 and TRBJ1-6; D remains unclear. The CDR3 length is 15 residues. V shed 2 bases and J shed 9 bases, with 14 bases lying between them. From germline, CDR1 is SGHTA and CDR2 FQGTGA. CDR3 protein: CASSLGSGSFSPLHF. For the CDR3, the DNA is TGTGCCAGCAGCTTAGGTTCCGGTTCATTTTCACCCCTCCACTTT.

This clonotype was observed many times. The genes are TRBV28 and TRBJ2-7, with a weak D call TRBD1 (5 bases). V gave up 7 bases and J gave up 6 bases, with 22 bases separating them. The CDR3 sequence is 15 residues long. The germline CDR1 and CDR2 sequences are MDHEN and SYDVKM. The CDR3 sequence is CASTPLGQAQGEQYF. The CDR3 DNA reads TGTGCCAGCACCCCTTTAGGGCAGGCCCAGGGCGAGCAGTACTTC.

The CDR3 nucleotides are TGTGCCAGCAGCTCGCCCGGACAGGAGGATGGCTACACCTTC. This codes for CASSSPGQEDGYTF. The gene calls are TRBV11-3 and TRBJ1-2; 7 bases fit TRBD1. From germline, CDR1 is SGHNT and CDR2 YENEEA. This CDR3 contains 14 residues. V trimming: 4 bases; J trimming: 6 bases; junction bases outside the gene matches: 8.

This clonotype has ten or more counts. The chain links TRBV12-3 or TRBV12-4 to TRBJ2-1; the D gene is possibly TRBD1 (6 bases). V shed 6 bases and J shed 2 bases, with 8 bases lying between them. There are 13 residues in the CDR3. The CDR3 is CASRDSAYNEQFF. In nucleotides, the CDR3 is TGTGCCAGCAGGGACAGCGCCTACAATGAGCAGTTCTTC.

This clonotype was seen ten or more times. The V gene is TRBV6-2 or TRBV6-3, the J gene TRBJ2-7; tentatively, D is TRBD2 (5 bases). The ends were cut back, 7 bases at V and 3 bases at J, with 16 bases in the middle. The CDR3 totals 14 residues. The germline V gene encodes CDR1 MNHEY and CDR2 SVGEGT. The CDR3 sequence is CASNLFAGFYEQYF. The CDR3 DNA follows: TGTGCCAGCAATCTCTTCGCGGGTTTCTACGAGCAGTACTTC.

In this sample, this clonotype turned up a few times. V and J are TRBV5-1 and TRBJ2-1; D may correspond to TRBD1 or TRBD2 (6 bases each). Trimming pared 0 bases from V and 7 bases from J, leaving 14 bases between. Germline V gene sequence: CDR1 SGHRS, CDR2 YFSETQ. The CDR3 consists of 15 residues. CDR3 protein: CASSLGGRLANEQFF. The CDR3 DNA sequence: TGCGCCAGCAGCTTGGGGGGGCGGCTAGCGAATGAGCAGTTCTTC.

This clonotype was picked up many times. The chain links TRBV12-3 or TRBV12-4 to TRBJ2-1; TRBD2 aligns across 12 bases. The CDR3 is made up of 17 amino acids. With 6 bases clipped from V and 1 base from J, the junction kept 7 bases outside the gene matches. CDR3 bases: TGTGCCAGCAGCCCTGGACTAGCGGGAACTTCCTACAATGAGCAGTTCTTC. It specifies CASSPGLAGTSYNEQFF.

This clonotype was observed many times. This chain connects TRBV7-9 to TRBJ2-2; the D is unclear. This CDR3 spans 13 amino acids. Germline CDR1 reads SEHNR; CDR2 reads FQNEAQ (reference sequence). The V gene lost 6 bases and the J gene lost 5 bases, with 10 bases spanning the gap. The CDR3 loop reads CASRTHGTGELFF. The CDR3 DNA reads TGTGCCAGCAGGACCCACGGAACCGGGGAGCTGTTTTTT.

This clonotype was observed at least ten times. The chain couples TRBV2 to TRBJ2-5; tentatively, D is TRBD2 (5 bases). The CDR3 runs 13 residues. The ends were cut back, 3 bases at V and 7 bases at J, with 12 bases in the middle. Germline V CDR1 and CDR2: SNHLY, FYNNEI. In nucleotides, the CDR3 is TGTGCCAGCAGTGAGACCCGACTACCGACCCAGTACTTC. Residues: CASSETRLPTQYF.

There are a few counts of this clonotype. This chain connects TRBV6-1 to TRBJ1-6, with D maybe TRBD1 (6 bases). V dropped 4 bases and J dropped 6 bases, with 10 bases sitting between them. Germline-derived CDR1 and CDR2 are MNHNS and SASEGT. This CDR3 spans 14 amino acids. The CDR3 sequence is CASSVQGLNSPLHF. The DNA for the CDR3 is TGTGCCAGCAGTGTACAGGGTCTTAATTCACCCCTCCACTTT.

In this sample, this clonotype turned up many times. The CDR3 DNA follows: TGCAGCGTTGAAGGAGGCCCTAGAAAGGGCACTGAAGCTTTCTTT. As protein: CSVEGGPRKGTEAFF. The V gene is TRBV29-1, the J gene TRBJ1-1; no clear D gene. The germline CDR1 and CDR2 sequences are SQVTM and ANQGSEA. The CDR3 runs 15 residues. V was shortened by 1 base and J by 4 bases, with 16 bases between the two germline ends. Complete variable domain (other parts from reference TRBV29-1 and TRBJ1-1): SAVISQKPSRDICQRGTSLTIQCQVDSQVTMMFWYRQQPGQSLTLIATANQGSEATYESGFVIDKFPISRPNLTFSTLTVSNMSPEDSSIYLCSVEGGPRKGTEAFFGQGTRLTVV.